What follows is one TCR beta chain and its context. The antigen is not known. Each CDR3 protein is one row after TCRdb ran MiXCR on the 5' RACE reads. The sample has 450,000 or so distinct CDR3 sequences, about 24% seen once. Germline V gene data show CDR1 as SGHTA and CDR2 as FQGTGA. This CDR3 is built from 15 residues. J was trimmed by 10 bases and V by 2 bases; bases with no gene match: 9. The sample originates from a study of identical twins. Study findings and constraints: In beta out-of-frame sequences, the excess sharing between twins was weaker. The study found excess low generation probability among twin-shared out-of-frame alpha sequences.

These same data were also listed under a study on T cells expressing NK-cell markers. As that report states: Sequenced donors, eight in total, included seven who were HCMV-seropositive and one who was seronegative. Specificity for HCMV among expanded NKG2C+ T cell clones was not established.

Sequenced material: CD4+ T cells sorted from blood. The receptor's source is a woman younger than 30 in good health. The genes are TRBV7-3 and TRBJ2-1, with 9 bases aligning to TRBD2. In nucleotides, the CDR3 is TGTGCCAGCAGCTTACGGCGGGGGGGCTTGGAAGAGCAGTTCTTC. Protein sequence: CASSLRRGGLEEQFF.